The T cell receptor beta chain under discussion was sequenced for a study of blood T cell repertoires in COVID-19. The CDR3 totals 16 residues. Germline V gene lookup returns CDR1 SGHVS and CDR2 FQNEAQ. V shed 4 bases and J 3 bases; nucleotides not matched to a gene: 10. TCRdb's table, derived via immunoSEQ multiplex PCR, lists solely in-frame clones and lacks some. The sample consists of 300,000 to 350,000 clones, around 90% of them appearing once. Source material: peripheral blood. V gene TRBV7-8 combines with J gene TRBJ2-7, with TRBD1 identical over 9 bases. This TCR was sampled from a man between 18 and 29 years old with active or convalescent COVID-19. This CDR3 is CASSSPSGTGNYEQYF. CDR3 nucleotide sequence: TGTGCCAGCAGCTCTCCCTCCGGGACAGGGAACTACGAGCAGTACTTC. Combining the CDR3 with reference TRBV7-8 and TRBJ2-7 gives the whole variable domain GAGVSQSPRYKVAKRGQDVALRCDPISGHVSLFWYQQALGQGPEFLTYFQNEAQLDKSGLPSDRFFAERPEGSVSTLKIQRTQQEDSAVYLCASSSPSGTGNYEQYFGPGTRLTVT.